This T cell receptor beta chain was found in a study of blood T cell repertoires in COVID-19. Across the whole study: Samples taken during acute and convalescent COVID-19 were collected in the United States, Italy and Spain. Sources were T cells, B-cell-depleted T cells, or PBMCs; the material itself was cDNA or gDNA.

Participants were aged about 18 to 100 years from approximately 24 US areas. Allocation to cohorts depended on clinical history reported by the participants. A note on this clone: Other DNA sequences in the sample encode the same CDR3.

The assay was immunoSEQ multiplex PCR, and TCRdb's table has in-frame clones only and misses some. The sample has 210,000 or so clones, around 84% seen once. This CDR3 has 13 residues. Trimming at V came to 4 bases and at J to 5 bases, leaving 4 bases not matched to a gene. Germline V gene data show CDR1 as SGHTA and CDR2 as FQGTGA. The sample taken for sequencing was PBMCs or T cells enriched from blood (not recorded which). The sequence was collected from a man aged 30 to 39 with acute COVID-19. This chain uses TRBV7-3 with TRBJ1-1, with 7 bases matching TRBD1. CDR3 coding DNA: TGTGCCAGCAGCTCCGGACAGGTAACTGAAGCTTTCTTT. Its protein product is CASSSGQVTEAFF. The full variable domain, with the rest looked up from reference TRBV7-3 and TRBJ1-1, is GAGVSQTPSNKVTEKGKYVELRCDPISGHTALYWYRQSLGQGPEFLIYFQGTGAADDSGLPNDRFFAVRPEGSVSTLKIQRTERGDSAVYLCASSSGQVTEAFFGQGTRLTVV.